This TCR beta chain stems from a study of cytomegalovirus exposure and HLA in healthy donors. In the study overall: Sequencing of about 179 million T cells in an earlier analysis found 100 million to 140 million unique TCR beta sequences.

A remark on this clone: Its antigen remains unidentified.

Study-level findings and limits: A later analysis linked about 17,000 TCR beta sequences to HLA alleles at 0.05 false discovery rate.

It was with 60 Vbeta and 13 Jbeta primers that the PCR ran. Measured with immunoSEQ multiplex PCR; TCRdb has only the in-frame clones, and not every one. The table has 130,000 to 150,000 clones, 80% seen once; the top ten hold about 5%. V was clipped by 1 base and J by 8 bases, with 8 bases between them. This CDR3 has 12 amino acids. CDR1 is LNHDA, CDR2 SQIVND, per germline (reference sequence). The sequence came from a male donor in good health and CMV-seronegative. The sample consisted of PBMCs. This sequence joins TRBV19 and TRBJ1-1; D is uncertain. The chain's CDR3 is CASSIGRREAFF. CDR3 sequence (DNA): TGTGCCAGTAGTATAGGGCGCAGGGAAGCTTTCTTT.